This TCR beta chain was found in a study of T cell repertoires in cytomegalovirus infection. Looking at the study overall: Public signatures in TCR beta pointed to CMV infection and matching HLA type.

The germline CDR1 and CDR2 sequences are DFQATT and SNEGSKA (reference sequence). The CDR3 spans 16 residues. J lost 1 base, V lost 6 bases, and 10 bases had no gene match. TCRdb recomputed calls from the reads with MiXCR, one row per CDR3 protein. This sample has hundreds of thousands of distinct CDR3 sequences; 20% to 30% occur once, and the top ten carry 8%. Comment on this clonotype: Its antigen is unidentified.

Study-wide results and caveats: Dominating the ex vivo response were TCR beta clonotypes that were CMV-specific and HLA-C-restricted.

The V call is TRBV20-1, the J call TRBJ2-1; TRBD2 matches at 9 bases. Sample: CD8+ T cells from PBMCs. The TCR sequence derives from a human donor in good health (CMV status not recorded). Some clones in this sample may be carry-over from other donors' samples. The CDR3 nucleotides read TGCAGTGCAGTCCCGGGACTAGCAAGGTCCTACAATGAGCAGTTCTTC. This sequence encodes CSAVPGLARSYNEQFF.